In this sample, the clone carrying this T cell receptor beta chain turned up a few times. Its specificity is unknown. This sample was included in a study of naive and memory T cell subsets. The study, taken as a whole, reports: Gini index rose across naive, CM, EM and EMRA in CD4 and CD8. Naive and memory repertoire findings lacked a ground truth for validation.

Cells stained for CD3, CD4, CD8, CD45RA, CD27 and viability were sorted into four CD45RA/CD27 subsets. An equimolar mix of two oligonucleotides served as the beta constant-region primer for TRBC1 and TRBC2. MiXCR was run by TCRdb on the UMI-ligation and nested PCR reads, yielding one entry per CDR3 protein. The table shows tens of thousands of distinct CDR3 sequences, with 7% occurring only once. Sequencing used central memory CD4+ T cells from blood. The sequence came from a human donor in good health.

CDR3 sequence: CASSERIAGSGGANVLTF. The CDR3 DNA reads as TGTGCCAGCAGTGAACGGATAGCGGGGTCCGGTGGGGCCAACGTCCTGACTTTC. The chain has TRBV6-1 and TRBJ2-6, with 8 bases lining up with TRBD2. Germline loops: CDR1 MNHNS, CDR2 SASEGT. The CDR3 totals 18 residues. The V segment lost 2 bases and the J segment 3 bases; nucleotides outside the gene matches: 9.